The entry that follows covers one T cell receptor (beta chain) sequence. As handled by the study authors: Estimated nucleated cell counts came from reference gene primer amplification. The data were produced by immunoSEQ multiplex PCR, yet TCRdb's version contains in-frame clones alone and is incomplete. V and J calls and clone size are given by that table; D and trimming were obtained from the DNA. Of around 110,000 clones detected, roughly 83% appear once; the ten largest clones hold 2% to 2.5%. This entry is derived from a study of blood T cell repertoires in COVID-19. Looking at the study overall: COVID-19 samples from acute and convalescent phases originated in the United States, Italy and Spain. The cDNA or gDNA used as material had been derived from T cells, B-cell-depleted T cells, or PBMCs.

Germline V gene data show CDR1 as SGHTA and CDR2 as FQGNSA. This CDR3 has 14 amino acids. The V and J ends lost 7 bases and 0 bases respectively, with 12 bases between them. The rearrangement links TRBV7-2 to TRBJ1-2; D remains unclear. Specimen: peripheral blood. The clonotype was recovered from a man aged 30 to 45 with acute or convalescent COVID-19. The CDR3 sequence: CASTFGPSNYGYTF. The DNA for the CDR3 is TGTGCCAGCACCTTTGGGCCCTCTAACTATGGCTACACCTTC.